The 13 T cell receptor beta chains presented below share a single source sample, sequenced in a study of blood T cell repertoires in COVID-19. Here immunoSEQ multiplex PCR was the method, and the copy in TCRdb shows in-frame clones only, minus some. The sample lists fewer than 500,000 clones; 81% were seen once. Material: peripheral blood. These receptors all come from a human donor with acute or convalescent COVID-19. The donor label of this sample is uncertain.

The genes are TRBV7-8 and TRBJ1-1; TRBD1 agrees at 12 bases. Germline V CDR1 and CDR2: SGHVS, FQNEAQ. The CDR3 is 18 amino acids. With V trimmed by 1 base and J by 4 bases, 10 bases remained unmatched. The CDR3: CASSLGRDRGLRVTEAFF. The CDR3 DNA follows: TGTGCCAGCAGCTTAGGCCGGGACAGGGGGCTGAGGGTCACTGAAGCTTTCTTT. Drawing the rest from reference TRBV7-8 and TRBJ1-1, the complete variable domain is GAGVSQSPRYKVAKRGQDVALRCDPISGHVSLFWYQQALGQGPEFLTYFQNEAQLDKSGLPSDRFFAERPEGSVSTLKIQRTQQEDSAVYLCASSLGRDRGLRVTEAFFGQGTRLTVV.

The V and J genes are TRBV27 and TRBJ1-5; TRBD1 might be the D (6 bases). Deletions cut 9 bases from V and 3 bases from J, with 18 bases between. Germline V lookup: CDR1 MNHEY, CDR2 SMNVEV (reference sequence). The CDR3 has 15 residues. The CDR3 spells CASGPGGANNQPQHF. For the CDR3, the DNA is TGTGCCAGTGGACCCGGGGGGGCCAACAATCAGCCCCAGCATTTT.

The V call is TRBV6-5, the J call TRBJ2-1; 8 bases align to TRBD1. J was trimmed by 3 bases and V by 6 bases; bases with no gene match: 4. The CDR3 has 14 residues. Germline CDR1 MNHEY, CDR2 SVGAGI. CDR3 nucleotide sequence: TGTGCCAGCAGCGGGACAGGTGGCTACAATGAGCAGTTCTTC. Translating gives CASSGTGGYNEQFF.

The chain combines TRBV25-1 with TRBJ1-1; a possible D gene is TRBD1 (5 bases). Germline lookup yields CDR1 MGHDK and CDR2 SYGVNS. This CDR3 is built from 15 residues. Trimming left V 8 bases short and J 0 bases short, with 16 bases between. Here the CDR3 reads CASAPWGRVNTEAFF. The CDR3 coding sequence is TGTGCCAGCGCCCCTTGGGGCAGGGTGAACACTGAAGCTTTCTTT.

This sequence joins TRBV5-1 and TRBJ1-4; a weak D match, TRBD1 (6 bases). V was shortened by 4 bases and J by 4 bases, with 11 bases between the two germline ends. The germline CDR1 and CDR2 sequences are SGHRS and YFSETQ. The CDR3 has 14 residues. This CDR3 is CASSLGQHNEKLFF. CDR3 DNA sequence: TGCGCCAGCAGCCTAGGACAGCATAATGAAAAACTGTTTTTT.

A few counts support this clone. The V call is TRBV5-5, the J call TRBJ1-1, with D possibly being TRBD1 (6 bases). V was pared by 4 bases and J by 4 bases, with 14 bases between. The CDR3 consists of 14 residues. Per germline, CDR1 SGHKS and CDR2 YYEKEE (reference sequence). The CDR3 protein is CASSPDSRGTEAFF. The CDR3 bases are TGTGCCAGCAGCCCGGACAGCCGGGGCACTGAAGCTTTCTTT. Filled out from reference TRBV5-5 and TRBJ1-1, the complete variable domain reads DAGVTQSPTHLIKTRGQQVTLRCSPISGHKSVSWYQQVLGQGPQFIFQYYEKEERGRGNFPDRFSARQFPNYSSELNVNALLLGDSALYLCASSPDSRGTEAFFGQGTRLTVV.

CDR3 in DNA: TGCGCCAGCCGGTACAACCGGGACATGACTAGCACAGATACGCAGTATTTT. Its protein is CASRYNRDMTSTDTQYF. The gene calls are TRBV5-1 and TRBJ2-3; a possible D gene is TRBD1 (6 bases). The germline gives CDR1 SGHRS, CDR2 YFSETQ. Trimming shortened V by 7 bases and J by 0 bases, and 21 bases separated the two germline ends. This CDR3 has 17 residues. The variable domain in full, with the rest retrieved from reference TRBV5-1 and TRBJ2-3, is KAGVTQTPRYLIKTRGQQVTLSCSPISGHRSVSWYQQTPGQGLQFLFEYFSETQRNKGNFPGRFSGRQFSNSRSEMNVSTLELGDSALYLCASRYNRDMTSTDTQYFGPGTRLTVL.

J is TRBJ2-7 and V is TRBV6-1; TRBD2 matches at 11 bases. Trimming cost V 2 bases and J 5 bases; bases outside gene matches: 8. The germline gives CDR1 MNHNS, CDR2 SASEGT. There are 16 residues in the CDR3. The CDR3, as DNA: TGTGCCAGCAGTGAACTGTGGGCTAGCGGGAGGAACGAGCAGTACTTC. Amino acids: CASSELWASGRNEQYF.

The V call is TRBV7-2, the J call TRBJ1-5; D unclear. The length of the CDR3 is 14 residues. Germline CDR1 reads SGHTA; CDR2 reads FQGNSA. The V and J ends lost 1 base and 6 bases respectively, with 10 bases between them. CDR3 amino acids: CASSLGEGGQPQHF. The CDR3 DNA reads TGTGCCAGCAGCTTAGGTGAGGGCGGTCAGCCCCAGCATTTT. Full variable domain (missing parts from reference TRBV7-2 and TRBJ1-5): GAGVSQSPSNKVTEKGKDVELRCDPISGHTALYWYRQSLGQGLEFLIYFQGNSAPDKSGLPSDRFSAERTGGSVSTLTIQRTQQEDSAVYLCASSLGEGGQPQHFGDGTRLSIL.

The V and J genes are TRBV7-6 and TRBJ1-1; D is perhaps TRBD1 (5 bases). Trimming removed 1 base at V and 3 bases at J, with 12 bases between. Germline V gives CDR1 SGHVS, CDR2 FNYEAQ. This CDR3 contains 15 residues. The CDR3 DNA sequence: TGTGCCAGCAGCTTAGTTAGGGGCAAGGACACTGAAGCTTTCTTT. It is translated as CASSLVRGKDTEAFF.

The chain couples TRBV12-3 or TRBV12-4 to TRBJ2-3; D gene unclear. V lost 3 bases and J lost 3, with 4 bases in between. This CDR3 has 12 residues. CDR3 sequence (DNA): TGTGCCAGCAGTTTCTATACAGATACGCAGTATTTT. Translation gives CASSFYTDTQYF.

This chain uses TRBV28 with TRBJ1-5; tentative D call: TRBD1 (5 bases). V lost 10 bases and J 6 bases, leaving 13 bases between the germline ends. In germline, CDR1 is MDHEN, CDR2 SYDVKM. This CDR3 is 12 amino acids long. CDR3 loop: CATFPGGQPQHF. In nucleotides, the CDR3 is TGTGCCACTTTCCCCGGGGGTCAGCCCCAGCATTTT. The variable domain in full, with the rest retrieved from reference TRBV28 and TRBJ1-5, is DVKVTQSSRYLVKRTGEKVFLECVQDMDHENMFWYRQDPGLGLRLIYFSYDVKMKEKGDIPEGYSVSREKKERFSLILESASTNQTSMYLCATFPGGQPQHFGDGTRLSIL.

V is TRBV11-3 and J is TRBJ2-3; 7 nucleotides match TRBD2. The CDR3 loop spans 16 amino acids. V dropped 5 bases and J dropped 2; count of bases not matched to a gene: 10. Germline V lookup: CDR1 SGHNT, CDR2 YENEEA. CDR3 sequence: CASSPGGSTATDTQYF. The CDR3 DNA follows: TGTGCCAGCAGCCCGGGGGGTAGCACTGCCACAGATACGCAGTATTTT.